Only a few counts were recorded for the clone carrying this T cell receptor (beta chain). The data originate from a study of T-cell reconstitution after alpha-beta-depleted transplantation in children. It was with unique molecular identifiers that the TCRbeta library was prepared. TCRdb used MiXCR to reprocess the PCR reads, holding one entry per CDR3 protein. Counted here are 500,000 to 600,000 distinct CDR3 sequences, about 33% occurring once; the ten biggest clones make up 2% to 3%. V gave up 0 bases and J gave up 10 bases, with 13 bases separating them. Per the germline V gene, CDR1 is SGHDT and CDR2 is YYEEEE. The CDR3 consists of 13 residues.

The starting material was PBMCs from the stem cell graft donor, obtained from the stem cell graft. J is TRBJ1-1 and V is TRBV5-6; no definite D call. This clonotype was obtained from a human donor who donated a stem cell graft to a child with aplastic anemia. The CDR3 DNA sequence: TGTGCCAGCAGCTTGGTGACTCCCGAGGTAGCTTTCTTT. As protein: CASSLVTPEVAFF.